Sequencing of this T cell receptor beta chain was carried out in a study of regulatory T cells in long-lasting Graves disease. The length of the CDR3 is 13 residues. Germline V gene sequence: CDR1 DFQATT, CDR2 SNEGSKA (reference sequence). Building of the TCR beta libraries involved iRepertoire HTBI primers and Arm-PCR of CDR3 regions. One entry per CDR3 protein results from TCRdb running MiXCR on the multiplex PCR reads. Among 550,000 to 600,000 distinct CDR3 sequences listed, around 16% were seen once. Regarding the study as a whole: For persistent Graves' patients, TCR diversity was lower than for newly diagnosed ones.

The time point was: newly diagnosed GD, antithyroid drugs for less than 3 months. Extracted PBMC RNA gave rise to the TCR library. As concerns this clonotype: The antigen is undetermined. Being one base from a much bigger clone, this may be a read error.

This same sample was also taken into another study, of T cells in Graves' hyperthyroidism and ophthalmopathy. That publication notes: The HTBI primer set drove a first-round RT-PCR of the TCR CDR3.

The clonotype comes from a man aged 18 to 29 with Graves disease. Sequencing used peripheral blood mononuclear cells (PBMCs), obtained at new diagnosis, from a patient treated with antithyroid drugs. The chain has TRBV20-1 and TRBJ2-1, with 7 positions matching TRBD2. CDR3 DNA: TGCAGTGCTGGCCAGCGGGGCTACAATGGGCAGTTCTTC. Encoded protein: CSAGQRGYNGQFF.